This T cell receptor beta chain was captured in a study of blood T cells in healthy people across ages. Study at large: When template switching was applied, about one barcoded beta molecule was captured per two T cells.

With a J-beta primer mix and a sample-barcoded 5' primer, a second PCR ran about 7 to 12 cycles. Every sample produced at least 2.5 million CDR3-containing paired-end reads. TCRdb analysed the 5' RACE reads with MiXCR anew, one entry per CDR3 protein. The repertoire holds 1.6 million or so distinct CDR3 sequences, with around 36% as singletons. With regard to this clonotype: The antigen is unknown.

The V segment lost 4 bases and the J segment 1 base; nucleotides outside the gene matches: 17. Germline-derived CDR1 and CDR2 are KGHDR and SFDVKD. The CDR3 is 21 residues long. The total RNA that was extracted per sample amounted to at least 5.5 micrograms. Study-wide points: Percentage of naive T cells showed a strong correlation with TCR beta diversity.

This TCR was sampled from a woman aged 30 to 39 in good health. The chain employs TRBV24-1 and TRBJ2-3; 12 bases map to TRBD2. Input material: blood. CDR3 protein: CATSDRPGTSGLMRGTDTQYF. The CDR3 DNA is TGTGCCACCAGTGACCGCCCGGGGACTAGCGGGCTAATGCGTGGCACAGATACGCAGTATTTT.